This passage covers 11 T cell receptor beta chains from one sample sequenced in a study of cytomegalovirus exposure and HLA in healthy donors. Primers: 60 Vbeta forward and 13 Jbeta reverse. The method was immunoSEQ multiplex PCR; TCRdb's version includes in-frame clones alone and lacks a portion of them. The sample includes around 160,000 clones, approximately 80% seen only once; the top ten take under 2%. Sequenced: PBMCs. The origin of the receptors is a woman younger than 35 in good health and CMV-seronegative.

This chain connects TRBV7-9 to TRBJ1-4; 8 nucleotides align to TRBD1. The length of the CDR3 is 15 residues. The germline gives CDR1 SEHNR, CDR2 FQNEAQ (reference sequence). V trimming: 0 bases; J trimming: 6 bases; junction bases outside the gene matches: 3. The CDR3 loop reads CASSLAPTGDEKLFF. CDR3 nucleotide sequence: TGTGCCAGCAGCTTAGCGCCGACAGGGGATGAAAAACTGTTTTTT. Using reference TRBV7-9 and TRBJ1-4 for the parts outside the CDR3, the full variable domain is DTGVSQNPRHKITKRGQNVTFRCDPISEHNRLYWYRQTLGQGPEFLTYFQNEAQLEKSRLLSDRFSAERPKGSFSTLEIQRTEQGDSAMYLCASSLAPTGDEKLFFGSGTQLSVL.

This chain connects TRBV18 to TRBJ1-1; tentatively, D is TRBD1 (5 bases). CDR1 and CDR2 (germline): KGHSH, LQKENI. V lost 5 bases, J lost 0 bases, and 10 bases lay in between. CDR3 length: 14 residues. The CDR3 bases are TGTGCCAGCTCAACGCGGGGCATGAACACTGAAGCTTTCTTT. Protein product: CASSTRGMNTEAFF.

The chain joins TRBV12-5 to TRBJ1-2, with 8 bases fitting TRBD1. This CDR3 region has 14 residues. Germline values: CDR1 LGHNT, CDR2 FRNRAP. Germline trimming cut 7 bases from V and 8 bases from J; bases unmatched to any gene: 12. DNA for the CDR3: TGTGCTAGTGTTTCCGGGACAGGTCTTTGGGGCTACACCTTC. Protein sequence: CASVSGTGLWGYTF.

The chain uses TRBV7-9 and TRBJ1-2, with 8 bases lining up with TRBD1. The CDR3 loop spans 14 amino acids. V lost 0 bases and J lost 6; bases outside the gene matches: 3. Germline V CDR1 and CDR2: SEHNR, FQNEAQ (reference sequence). The CDR3 nucleotides are TGTGCCAGCAGCTTAGCCGGGACAGGCGATGGCTACACCTTC. Its protein is CASSLAGTGDGYTF.

This clone has a handful of counts. The chain joins TRBV19 to TRBJ1-5; tentative D call: TRBD1 (5 bases). The length of the CDR3 is 18 residues. Deletions cut 11 bases from V and 0 bases from J, with 26 bases between. The germline CDR1 and CDR2 sequences are LNHDA and SQIVND (reference sequence). The CDR3 is CASTRFGQGSYSNQPQHF. As DNA, the CDR3 is TGTGCCTCAACCAGGTTCGGTCAGGGATCTTATAGCAATCAGCCCCAGCATTTT.

V is TRBV7-9 and J is TRBJ2-7; 8 bases match TRBD2. Germline assignment: CDR1 SEHNR and CDR2 FQNEAQ (reference sequence). J lost 6 bases, V lost 5 bases, and 12 bases had no gene match. The CDR3 has 15 amino acids. The CDR3 loop reads CASSVERGPTPEQYF. The DNA of the CDR3 is TGTGCCAGCAGCGTAGAGCGGGGGCCAACACCCGAGCAGTACTTC. Full variable domain (outside the CDR3, taken from reference TRBV7-9 and TRBJ2-7): DTGVSQNPRHKITKRGQNVTFRCDPISEHNRLYWYRQTLGQGPEFLTYFQNEAQLEKSRLLSDRFSAERPKGSFSTLEIQRTEQGDSAMYLCASSVERGPTPEQYFGPGTRLTVT.

The rearrangement links TRBV6-1 to TRBJ1-3; 7 nucleotides match TRBD1. CDR1 is MNHNS, CDR2 SASEGT, per germline. V shed 4 bases and J 1 base; nucleotides not matched to a gene: 7. CDR3 length: 16 amino acids. The CDR3 is CASSVIYRGSGNTIYF. For the CDR3, the DNA is TGTGCCAGCAGTGTGATATACAGGGGTTCTGGAAACACCATATATTTT.

The rearrangement uses TRBV28 and TRBJ1-3; no reliable D call. The V gene lost 1 base and the J gene lost 0 bases, with 4 bases spanning the gap. The CDR3 totals 14 residues. Germline CDR1 MDHEN, CDR2 SYDVKM. The CDR3 loop is CASSLSGSGNTIYF. In nucleotides, the CDR3 is TGTGCCAGCAGTTTATCGGGCTCTGGAAACACCATATATTTT.

This chain joins TRBV11-2 and TRBJ2-7; 9 nucleotides match TRBD1. The CDR3 spans 13 residues. Germline V gene data show CDR1 as SGHAT and CDR2 as FQNNGV. V trimming: 5 bases; J trimming: 6 bases; junction bases outside the gene matches: 5. The CDR3 sequence is CASSQQGAREQYF. In DNA form, the CDR3 reads TGTGCCAGCAGCCAACAGGGGGCGCGCGAGCAGTACTTC.

The genes are TRBV6-5 and TRBJ1-4, with D maybe TRBD1 (5 bases). The CDR3 is 12 residues long. With 3 bases removed from V and 7 bases from J, the gap between germline ends came to 6 bases. CDR1 and CDR2 (germline): MNHEY, SVGAGI. For the CDR3, the DNA is TGTGCCAGCAGTTATCAGGGTGAAAAACTGTTTTTT. As protein: CASSYQGEKLFF.

CDR3: CASSDGQGHYDEQFF. Here the CDR3 DNA reads TGTGCCAGCAGTGATGGACAGGGACATTACGATGAGCAGTTCTTC. This chain links TRBV6-4 with TRBJ2-1, with 8 bases aligning to TRBD1. This CDR3 has 15 amino acids. Germline V lookup: CDR1 MRHNA, CDR2 SNTAGT. V shed 3 bases, J shed 8 bases, and the junction held 9 bases outside the gene matches.